The 14 T cell receptor beta chains below were found in one sample sequenced in a study of blood T cell repertoires in COVID-19. This table comes from immunoSEQ multiplex PCR, and its TCRdb copy is limited to in-frame clones, with some not included. The sample consists of approximately 88,000 clones, 65% to 80% of them appearing once. Sequenced sample: peripheral blood. The receptors were sampled from a human donor in a cohort sampled during active COVID-19.

The V and J genes are TRBV5-1 and TRBJ2-1; the D gene is possibly TRBD2 (6 bases). The CDR3 contains 11 residues. Per germline, CDR1 SGHRS and CDR2 YFSETQ. Trimming stripped 4 bases from V and 9 bases from J, with 8 bases between. The CDR3 coding sequence is TGCGCCAGCAGCCAACTAGCTGAGCAGTTCTTC. This sequence encodes CASSQLAEQFF.

This clone was recorded a few times. The V call is TRBV19, the J call TRBJ2-7; 9 nucleotides agree with TRBD1. There are 14 residues in the CDR3. Per the germline V gene, CDR1 is LNHDA and CDR2 is SQIVND (reference sequence). V trimming: 7 bases; J trimming: 5 bases; junction bases outside the gene matches: 9. In nucleotides, the CDR3 is TGTGCCAGTAAGAAGACAGGGGGATTCGACGAGCAGTACTTC. It encodes CASKKTGGFDEQYF.

The chain couples TRBV9 to TRBJ2-1; 10 bases line up with TRBD2. This CDR3 is built from 16 residues. V gave up 0 bases and J gave up 2 bases; unmatched junction bases: 2. The germline CDR1 and CDR2 sequences are SGDLS and YYNGEE. This CDR3 is CASSVGLAGAYNEQFF. CDR3 nucleotides: TGTGCCAGCAGCGTAGGGCTAGCGGGAGCCTACAATGAGCAGTTCTTC.

V usage is TRBV4-1 and J usage is TRBJ2-1; TRBD1 might be the D (6 bases). Trimming cost V 0 bases and J 3 bases, with 15 bases left between them. Germline V CDR1 and CDR2: MGHRA, YSYEKL. The CDR3 is made up of 17 amino acids. The DNA for the CDR3 is TGCGCCAGCAGCCAAGAGAGGGCAGGGGCGGTCTACAATGAGCAGTTCTTC. Encoded protein: CASSQERAGAVYNEQFF.

This chain links TRBV24-1 with TRBJ1-1, with 7 bases that match TRBD1. CDR3 size: 14 residues. With 5 bases clipped from V and 8 bases from J, the junction kept 10 bases outside the gene matches. Germline values: CDR1 KGHDR, CDR2 SFDVKD. The CDR3 sequence: CATSGVKGAEEAFF. For the CDR3, the DNA is TGTGCCACCAGTGGCGTAAAGGGGGCCGAAGAAGCTTTCTTT.

The rearrangement links TRBV14 to TRBJ1-1; D not resolved. Germline lookup yields CDR1 SGHDN and CDR2 FVKESK. Trimming shortened V by 2 bases and J by 0 bases, and 4 bases separated the two germline ends. The length of the CDR3 is 13 residues. CDR3 protein: CASSQFVNTEAFF. CDR3 nucleotide sequence: TGTGCCAGCAGCCAATTCGTGAACACTGAAGCTTTCTTT.

This clone appeared once. The chain links TRBV12-3 or TRBV12-4 to TRBJ1-4; D is undetermined. The CDR3 runs to 12 residues. The ends were cut back, 7 bases at V and 8 bases at J, with 11 bases in the middle. Written as DNA, the CDR3 is TGTGCCAGCAACCGAGCCGAGGAAAAACTGTTTTTT. It translates to CASNRAEEKLFF.

In this sample, this clone turned up a few times. The CDR3 DNA reads as TGTGCCAGCAGCCGCCGACAAGCCTACGAGCAGTACTTC. Amino acids: CASSRRQAYEQYF. J is TRBJ2-7 and V is TRBV27, with D uncertain. V gave up 6 bases and J gave up 2 bases, with 11 bases separating them. The CDR3 consists of 13 residues. In germline, CDR1 is MNHEY, CDR2 SMNVEV (reference sequence).

This chain connects TRBV19 to TRBJ1-5, with 7 bases lining up with TRBD1. The CDR3 totals 14 residues. The junction had 5 bases not matched to a gene; V was cut back by 2 bases and J by 7 bases. Per germline, CDR1 LNHDA and CDR2 SQIVND (reference sequence). The CDR3 spells CASSIRQGSQPQHF. In nucleotides, the CDR3 is TGTGCCAGTAGTATACGACAGGGCAGCCAGCCCCAGCATTTT.

The V call is TRBV4-3, the J call TRBJ2-3, with no clear D. Trimming removed 4 bases from V and 2 bases from J, with 10 bases in between. The CDR3 is 14 amino acids. Germline CDR1 LGHNA, CDR2 YSLEER. CDR3 sequence (DNA): TGCGCCAGCAGCCTGGGTACTAACACAGATACGCAGTATTTT. This translates into CASSLGTNTDTQYF.

The chain carries TRBV19 and TRBJ1-5, with TRBD1 as a possible D gene (6 bases). V dropped 5 bases and J dropped 6 bases, with 14 bases sitting between them. CDR1 and CDR2 from the germline V gene are LNHDA and SQIVND (reference sequence). CDR3 length: 14 amino acids. DNA for the CDR3: TGTGCCAGTAGTTTCCGACAGGTCCGTCAGCCCCAGCATTTT. It is translated as CASSFRQVRQPQHF.

The chain couples TRBV30 to TRBJ2-6, with a tentative D call TRBD1 (6 bases). CDR1 and CDR2 (germline): GTSNPN, SVGIG (reference sequence). Between the trimmed V and J ends, which lost 0 bases and 0 bases, there was a span of 12 bases. CDR3 length: 17 amino acids. The CDR3 sequence is CAWSVAGASSGANVLTF. The DNA of the CDR3 is TGTGCCTGGAGTGTCGCAGGGGCAAGCTCTGGGGCCAACGTCCTGACTTTC.

This clone was seen a few times. The V call is TRBV3-1 (or the pseudogene TRBV3-2), the J call TRBJ1-5, with unresolved D. Germline CDR1 reads LGHDT; CDR2 reads YNNKEL (reference sequence). The CDR3 has 13 amino acids. V lost 1 base and J lost 7, with 8 bases in between. The CDR3 nucleotides are TGTGCCAGCAGCCAAGGGGCAGGCCAGCCCCAGCATTTT. Amino acid sequence: CASSQGAGQPQHF.

This clone occurred a few times. The V call is TRBV11-2, the J call TRBJ2-7; 10 bases are shared with TRBD1. The CDR3 contains 15 residues. Germline CDR1 is SGHAT and CDR2 is FQNNGV. J was trimmed by 2 bases and V by 5 bases; bases with no gene match: 6. The CDR3 sequence is CASSLRQGAPYEQYF. CDR3 coding DNA: TGTGCCAGCAGCCTCAGACAGGGGGCTCCCTACGAGCAGTACTTC.